The sequence of this TCR beta chain was determined in a study of blood T cell repertoires in COVID-19. Study context: Samples came from the United States, Italy and Spain, spanning acute and convalescent COVID-19. T cells, B-cell-depleted T cells, or PBMCs supplied cDNA or gDNA.

CDR1 MNHEY and CDR2 SVGEGT come from the germline V gene. The trim removed 0 bases at V and 4 bases at J, leaving 9 bases unmatched. The CDR3 has 17 amino acids. Original processing notes: Using reference gene primer amplification, nucleated cell counts were estimated. Assay used: immunoSEQ multiplex PCR; TCRdb lists only in-frame clones, some missing. The V and J calls and the clone size are those of that table, but D and trimming were determined from the DNA. The data hold fewer than 120,000 clones, with roughly 85% observed a single time. What was sequenced was peripheral blood. The gene calls are TRBV6-2 or TRBV6-3 and TRBJ2-7; TRBD2 matches 10 bases. The clonotype was recovered from a human donor in a cohort sampled during active COVID-19. CDR3 coding DNA: TGTGCCAGCAGTTACTCCTTCCAAGGAGCGGGAGGGTACGAGCAGTACTTC. It translates to CASSYSFQGAGGYEQYF.